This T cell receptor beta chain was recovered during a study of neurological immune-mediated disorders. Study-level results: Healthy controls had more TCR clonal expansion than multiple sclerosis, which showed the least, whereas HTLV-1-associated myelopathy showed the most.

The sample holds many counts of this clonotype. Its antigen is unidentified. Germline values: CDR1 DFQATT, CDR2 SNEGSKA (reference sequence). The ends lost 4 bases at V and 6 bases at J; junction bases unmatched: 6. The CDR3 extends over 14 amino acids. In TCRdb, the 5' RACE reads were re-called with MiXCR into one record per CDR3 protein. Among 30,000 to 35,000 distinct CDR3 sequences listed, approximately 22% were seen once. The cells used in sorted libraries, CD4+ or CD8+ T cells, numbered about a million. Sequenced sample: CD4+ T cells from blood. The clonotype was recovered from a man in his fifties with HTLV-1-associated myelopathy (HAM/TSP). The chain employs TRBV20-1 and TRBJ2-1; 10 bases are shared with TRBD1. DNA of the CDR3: TGCAGTGCTACAAGACAGGGGGCTATCAATGAGCAGTTCTTC. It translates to CSATRQGAINEQFF.